The 28 T cell receptor beta chains listed next were all sequenced from one sample in a study of blood T cell repertoires in COVID-19. Libraries were prepared by immunoSEQ multiplex PCR; TCRdb keeps only in-frame clonotypes and omits some of them. The sample lists more than 150,000 clones, 86% occurring once. The specimen was peripheral blood. Receptors originate from a man between 65 and 85 years old with active or convalescent COVID-19.

With regard to this clone: The junction departs from the called germline gene at one end, perhaps through a read error. As DNA, the CDR3 is TGTGCTAGCAGCTTAGCGAGGAGTCATGAGCAGTTCTTC. Residues: CASSLARSHEQFF. V usage is TRBV7-7 and J usage is TRBJ2-1, with D possibly matching TRBD2 (5 bases). Germline V gene sequence: CDR1 SSHAT, CDR2 FNYEAQ (reference sequence). This CDR3 contains 13 residues.

This clone was counted between two and nine times. The J gene is TRBJ1-6, the V gene TRBV27; 7 nucleotides line up with TRBD1. The CDR3 length is 15 residues. Germline loops: CDR1 MNHEY, CDR2 SMNVEV (reference sequence). J lost 10 bases, V lost 3 bases, and 9 bases had no gene match. The chain's CDR3 is CASSLLGIGGSPLHF. Here the CDR3 DNA reads TGTGCCAGCAGTTTGTTGGGGATAGGGGGCTCACCCCTCCACTTT.

The rearrangement links TRBV6-5 to TRBJ2-7; D remains ambiguous. Germline CDR1 is MNHEY and CDR2 is SVGAGI. The CDR3 sequence is 13 residues long. Trimming left V 2 bases short and J 9 bases short, with 14 bases between. CDR3 nucleotides: TGTGCCAGCAGTTACCATCAGAGACATTGGCAGTACTTC. Residues: CASSYHQRHWQYF.

The J gene is TRBJ2-2, the V gene TRBV6-6; a possible D gene is TRBD1 (6 bases). Looked up from germline, CDR1 is MNHNY and CDR2 is SVGAGI (reference sequence). The CDR3 is 16 residues long. Trimming took 6 bases from V and 2 from J, leaving 16 bases between them. CDR3 sequence reads: CASRPRGGTNTGELFF. As DNA, the CDR3 is TGTGCCAGCAGACCCAGAGGGGGTACCAACACCGGGGAGCTGTTTTTT.

The chain links TRBV5-1 to TRBJ1-4, with D possibly matching TRBD1 (5 bases). Germline values: CDR1 SGHRS, CDR2 YFSETQ. Trimming left V 3 bases short and J 6 bases short, with 18 bases between. The CDR3 extends over 16 amino acids. For the CDR3, the DNA is TGCGCCAGCAGCTCGGCCCCGGGGGGACCGGATGAAAAACTGTTTTTT. Protein: CASSSAPGGPDEKLFF.

The genes are TRBV7-8 and TRBJ1-2; D is unclear. Trimming stripped 6 bases from V and 3 bases from J, with 11 bases between. The CDR3 runs 13 residues. Looked up from germline, CDR1 is SGHVS and CDR2 is FQNEAQ. The CDR3 nucleotides read TGTGCCAGCAGTCTTGGGCCAGACTATGGCTACACCTTC. It encodes CASSLGPDYGYTF.

This clone is a singleton in its sample. The chain carries TRBV5-1 and TRBJ2-7, with 7 bases identical to TRBD2. This CDR3 spans 15 amino acids. With 4 bases clipped from V and 6 bases from J, the junction kept 13 bases outside the gene matches. Looked up from germline, CDR1 is SGHRS and CDR2 is YFSETQ. The CDR3 is CASSRTGTTTSEQYF. In nucleotides, the CDR3 is TGCGCCAGCAGCCGAACCGGGACTACCACAAGCGAGCAGTACTTC.

This chain connects TRBV27 to TRBJ1-2; D gene unclear. V was shortened by 5 bases and J by 4 bases, with 14 bases between the two germline ends. The CDR3 length is 14 residues. Per germline, CDR1 MNHEY and CDR2 SMNVEV (reference sequence). The CDR3 DNA sequence: TGTGCCAGCAGTCCATTAGGGAGGGTCTATGGCTACACCTTC. Its translation: CASSPLGRVYGYTF.

This clone was seen just once. The rearrangement uses TRBV10-3 and TRBJ1-6, with 11 positions matching TRBD1. The CDR3 has 16 residues. Germline V gives CDR1 ENHRY, CDR2 SYGVKD. V was clipped by 0 bases and J by 11 bases; unmatched bases: 6. The CDR3 spells CAISESGQGVGTPLHF. In DNA, the CDR3 is TGTGCCATCAGTGAGTCGGGACAGGGGGTCGGTACACCCCTCCACTTT.

By share of the sample, this clone is medium-sized (0.01 to 0.1%). The chain couples TRBV28 to TRBJ1-4, with D possibly being TRBD1 (6 bases). The CDR3 contains 14 residues. V lost 3 bases and J 5 bases, leaving 10 bases between the germline ends. Germline V CDR1 and CDR2: MDHEN, SYDVKM. In DNA, the CDR3 is TGTGCCAGCAGTTTCCCGGACAGCAATGAAAAACTGTTTTTT. This sequence encodes CASSFPDSNEKLFF.

The V gene is TRBV18, the J gene TRBJ2-7; 8 bases map to TRBD1. The CDR3 is 15 amino acids. Trimming cost V 6 bases and J 6 bases; bases outside gene matches: 13. Per the germline V gene, CDR1 is KGHSH and CDR2 is LQKENI. CDR3 DNA: TGTGCCAGCTCTCCAAAGGCAGGGGGCTCGAGCGAGCAGTACTTC. Encoded protein: CASSPKAGGSSEQYF.

The rearrangement links TRBV30 to TRBJ1-1, with D perhaps TRBD1 (5 bases). The CDR3 spans 14 residues. CDR1 GTSNPN and CDR2 SVGIG come from the germline V gene (reference sequence). Trimming removed 2 bases at V and 3 bases at J, with 13 bases between. The CDR3 region has the DNA TGTGCCTGGAGTACTGGCCTAGGGGACACTGAAGCTTTCTTT. Its translation: CAWSTGLGDTEAFF.

This chain joins TRBV19 and TRBJ1-2; unclear D gene. Germline V CDR1 and CDR2: LNHDA, SQIVND (reference sequence). The length of the CDR3 is 15 residues. The germline V and J ends were trimmed by 4 bases and 4 bases, with 16 bases remaining between them. CDR3 bases: TGTGCCAGTAGTACAACCTGGGGAGAGAGCTATGGCTACACCTTC. Translation: CASSTTWGESYGYTF.

The V and J genes are TRBV24-1 and TRBJ2-3; D is uncertain. Germline loops: CDR1 KGHDR, CDR2 SFDVKD. V was clipped by 2 bases and J by 4 bases, with 12 bases between them. The length of the CDR3 is 15 residues. The CDR3 protein is CATSDSQVLPDTQYF. The CDR3 DNA sequence: TGTGCCACCAGTGATTCCCAGGTTCTACCAGATACGCAGTATTTT.

V and J are TRBV5-4 and TRBJ2-7, with 7 bases lining up with TRBD1. CDR3 length: 13 amino acids. CDR1 SGHNT and CDR2 YYREEE come from the germline V gene (reference sequence). Trimming took 4 bases from V and 4 from J; bases not matched to a gene: 5. The CDR3 loop reads CASSLDRKYEQYF. DNA for the CDR3: TGTGCCAGCAGCCTGGACAGGAAGTACGAGCAGTACTTC.

V usage is TRBV24-1 and J usage is TRBJ2-3, with 7 bases aligning to TRBD1. The CDR3 contains 17 residues. CDR1 KGHDR and CDR2 SFDVKD come from the germline V gene. Trimming removed 3 bases from V and 2 bases from J; junction bases left unmatched: 10. Here the CDR3 reads CATSDGRQGTITDTQYF. The CDR3 DNA is TGTGCCACCAGTGATGGGAGACAGGGAACTATCACAGATACGCAGTATTTT.

The V call is TRBV5-1, the J call TRBJ2-5; D is perhaps TRBD1 (6 bases). The CDR3 runs to 16 residues. Per germline, CDR1 SGHRS and CDR2 YFSETQ. The ends were cut back, 3 bases at V and 3 bases at J, with 18 bases in the middle. CDR3 loop: CASSSGYPGQEETQYF. Written as DNA, the CDR3 is TGCGCCAGCAGCTCGGGATACCCGGGACAAGAAGAGACCCAGTACTTC.

This clone was observed a handful of times. This chain connects TRBV6-2 or TRBV6-3 to TRBJ2-5; 8 positions match TRBD1. The CDR3 consists of 16 residues. Trimming cost V 6 bases and J 2 bases; bases outside gene matches: 11. Germline loops: CDR1 MNHEY, CDR2 SVGEGT. CDR3 coding DNA: TGTGCCAGCAGCCGGGGACCGGGACAGGTTCAAGAGACCCAGTACTTC. Translation gives CASSRGPGQVQETQYF.

This clone has a handful of counts. The chain carries TRBV19 and TRBJ1-1; no firm D call. CDR3 size: 15 residues. V gave up 4 bases and J gave up 1 base, with 13 bases separating them. Germline V CDR1 and CDR2: LNHDA, SQIVND (reference sequence). CDR3: CASSSPRRENTEAFF. Written as DNA, the CDR3 is TGTGCCAGTAGTAGCCCCCGGAGGGAGAACACTGAAGCTTTCTTT.

V usage is TRBV11-2 and J usage is TRBJ2-6; 7 bases align to TRBD1. This CDR3 is built from 15 residues. V lost 3 bases, J lost 2 bases, and 1 base stayed unmatched. The germline V gene encodes CDR1 SGHAT and CDR2 FQNNGV. CDR3 loop: CASSFTGAGANVLTF. The CDR3 nucleotides read TGTGCCAGCAGCTTTACAGGGGCTGGGGCCAACGTCCTGACTTTC.

This clone came up once. This sequence joins TRBV2 and TRBJ2-1; D is ambiguous. V was shortened by 7 bases and J by 3 bases, with 7 bases between the two germline ends. The CDR3 has 12 residues. Germline CDR1 SNHLY, CDR2 FYNNEI. CDR3 in amino acids: CASNADYNEQFF. The CDR3 DNA reads as TGTGCCAGCAATGCGGACTACAATGAGCAGTTCTTC.

V usage is TRBV5-1 and J usage is TRBJ2-3, with D possibly being TRBD1 (6 bases). Germline assignment: CDR1 SGHRS and CDR2 YFSETQ. V gave up 2 bases and J gave up 2 bases, with 12 bases separating them. The CDR3 has 15 residues. CDR3 in DNA: TGCGCCAGCAGCTTAGTAGGACAGTACACAGATACGCAGTATTTT. Translation: CASSLVGQYTDTQYF.

The chain is built from TRBV27 and TRBJ2-2; 15 bases line up with TRBD2. Germline assignment: CDR1 MNHEY and CDR2 SMNVEV (reference sequence). The J segment lost 5 bases and the V segment lost 8 bases, leaving 9 bases of the junction unmatched. The CDR3 has 17 residues. The CDR3 sequence is CASQHGTSGRITGELFF. The CDR3 nucleotides read TGTGCCAGCCAACACGGGACTAGCGGGAGGATTACCGGGGAGCTGTTTTTT.

The chain has TRBV14 and TRBJ2-4; TRBD1 is a possible D gene (6 bases). The CDR3 consists of 16 residues. Germline-derived CDR1 and CDR2 are SGHDN and FVKESK. Trimming stripped 4 bases from V and 5 bases from J, with 18 bases between. Here the CDR3 reads CASSRRDNREQNIQYF. CDR3 in DNA: TGTGCCAGCAGCCGCCGGGACAACCGAGAACAAAACATTCAGTACTTC.

The rearrangement links TRBV28 to TRBJ1-4; 8 bases map to TRBD1. Germline-derived CDR1 and CDR2 are MDHEN and SYDVKM. The CDR3 is 15 residues long. V was pared by 6 bases and J by 5 bases, with 8 bases of the junction left unmatched. The CDR3 is CASRPSGQANEKLFF. The CDR3 DNA reads TGTGCCAGCAGACCCTCGGGACAGGCGAATGAAAAACTGTTTTTT.

This clone has just a few counts. CDR3 sequence (DNA): TGTGCCAGCAGAATACAGGGTCTGCCCCAGCATTTT. Protein: CASRIQGLPQHF. The chain links TRBV2 to TRBJ1-5; tentative D call: TRBD1 (6 bases). V was shortened by 6 bases and J by 9 bases, with 12 bases between the two germline ends. This CDR3 has 12 amino acids. Germline lookup yields CDR1 SNHLY and CDR2 FYNNEI.

This chain uses TRBV5-4 with TRBJ2-5; 8 bases align to TRBD2. Trimming at V came to 0 bases and at J to 1 base, leaving 5 bases not matched to a gene. This CDR3 is 16 amino acids long. Germline CDR1 reads SGHNT; CDR2 reads YYREEE (reference sequence). The CDR3 spells CASSLGAGGAQETQYF. Here the CDR3 DNA reads TGTGCCAGCAGCTTGGGGGCGGGGGGAGCCCAAGAGACCCAGTACTTC.

The V gene is TRBV6-5, the J gene TRBJ1-5; unclear D gene. CDR1 and CDR2 (germline): MNHEY, SVGAGI. This CDR3 region has 15 residues. The V end lost 0 bases, the J end lost 1 base, and 7 bases lay between the germline ends. CDR3 DNA sequence: TGTGCCAGCAGTTACTCGAGGTCCAGCAATCAGCCCCAGCATTTT. Amino acids: CASSYSRSSNQPQHF.